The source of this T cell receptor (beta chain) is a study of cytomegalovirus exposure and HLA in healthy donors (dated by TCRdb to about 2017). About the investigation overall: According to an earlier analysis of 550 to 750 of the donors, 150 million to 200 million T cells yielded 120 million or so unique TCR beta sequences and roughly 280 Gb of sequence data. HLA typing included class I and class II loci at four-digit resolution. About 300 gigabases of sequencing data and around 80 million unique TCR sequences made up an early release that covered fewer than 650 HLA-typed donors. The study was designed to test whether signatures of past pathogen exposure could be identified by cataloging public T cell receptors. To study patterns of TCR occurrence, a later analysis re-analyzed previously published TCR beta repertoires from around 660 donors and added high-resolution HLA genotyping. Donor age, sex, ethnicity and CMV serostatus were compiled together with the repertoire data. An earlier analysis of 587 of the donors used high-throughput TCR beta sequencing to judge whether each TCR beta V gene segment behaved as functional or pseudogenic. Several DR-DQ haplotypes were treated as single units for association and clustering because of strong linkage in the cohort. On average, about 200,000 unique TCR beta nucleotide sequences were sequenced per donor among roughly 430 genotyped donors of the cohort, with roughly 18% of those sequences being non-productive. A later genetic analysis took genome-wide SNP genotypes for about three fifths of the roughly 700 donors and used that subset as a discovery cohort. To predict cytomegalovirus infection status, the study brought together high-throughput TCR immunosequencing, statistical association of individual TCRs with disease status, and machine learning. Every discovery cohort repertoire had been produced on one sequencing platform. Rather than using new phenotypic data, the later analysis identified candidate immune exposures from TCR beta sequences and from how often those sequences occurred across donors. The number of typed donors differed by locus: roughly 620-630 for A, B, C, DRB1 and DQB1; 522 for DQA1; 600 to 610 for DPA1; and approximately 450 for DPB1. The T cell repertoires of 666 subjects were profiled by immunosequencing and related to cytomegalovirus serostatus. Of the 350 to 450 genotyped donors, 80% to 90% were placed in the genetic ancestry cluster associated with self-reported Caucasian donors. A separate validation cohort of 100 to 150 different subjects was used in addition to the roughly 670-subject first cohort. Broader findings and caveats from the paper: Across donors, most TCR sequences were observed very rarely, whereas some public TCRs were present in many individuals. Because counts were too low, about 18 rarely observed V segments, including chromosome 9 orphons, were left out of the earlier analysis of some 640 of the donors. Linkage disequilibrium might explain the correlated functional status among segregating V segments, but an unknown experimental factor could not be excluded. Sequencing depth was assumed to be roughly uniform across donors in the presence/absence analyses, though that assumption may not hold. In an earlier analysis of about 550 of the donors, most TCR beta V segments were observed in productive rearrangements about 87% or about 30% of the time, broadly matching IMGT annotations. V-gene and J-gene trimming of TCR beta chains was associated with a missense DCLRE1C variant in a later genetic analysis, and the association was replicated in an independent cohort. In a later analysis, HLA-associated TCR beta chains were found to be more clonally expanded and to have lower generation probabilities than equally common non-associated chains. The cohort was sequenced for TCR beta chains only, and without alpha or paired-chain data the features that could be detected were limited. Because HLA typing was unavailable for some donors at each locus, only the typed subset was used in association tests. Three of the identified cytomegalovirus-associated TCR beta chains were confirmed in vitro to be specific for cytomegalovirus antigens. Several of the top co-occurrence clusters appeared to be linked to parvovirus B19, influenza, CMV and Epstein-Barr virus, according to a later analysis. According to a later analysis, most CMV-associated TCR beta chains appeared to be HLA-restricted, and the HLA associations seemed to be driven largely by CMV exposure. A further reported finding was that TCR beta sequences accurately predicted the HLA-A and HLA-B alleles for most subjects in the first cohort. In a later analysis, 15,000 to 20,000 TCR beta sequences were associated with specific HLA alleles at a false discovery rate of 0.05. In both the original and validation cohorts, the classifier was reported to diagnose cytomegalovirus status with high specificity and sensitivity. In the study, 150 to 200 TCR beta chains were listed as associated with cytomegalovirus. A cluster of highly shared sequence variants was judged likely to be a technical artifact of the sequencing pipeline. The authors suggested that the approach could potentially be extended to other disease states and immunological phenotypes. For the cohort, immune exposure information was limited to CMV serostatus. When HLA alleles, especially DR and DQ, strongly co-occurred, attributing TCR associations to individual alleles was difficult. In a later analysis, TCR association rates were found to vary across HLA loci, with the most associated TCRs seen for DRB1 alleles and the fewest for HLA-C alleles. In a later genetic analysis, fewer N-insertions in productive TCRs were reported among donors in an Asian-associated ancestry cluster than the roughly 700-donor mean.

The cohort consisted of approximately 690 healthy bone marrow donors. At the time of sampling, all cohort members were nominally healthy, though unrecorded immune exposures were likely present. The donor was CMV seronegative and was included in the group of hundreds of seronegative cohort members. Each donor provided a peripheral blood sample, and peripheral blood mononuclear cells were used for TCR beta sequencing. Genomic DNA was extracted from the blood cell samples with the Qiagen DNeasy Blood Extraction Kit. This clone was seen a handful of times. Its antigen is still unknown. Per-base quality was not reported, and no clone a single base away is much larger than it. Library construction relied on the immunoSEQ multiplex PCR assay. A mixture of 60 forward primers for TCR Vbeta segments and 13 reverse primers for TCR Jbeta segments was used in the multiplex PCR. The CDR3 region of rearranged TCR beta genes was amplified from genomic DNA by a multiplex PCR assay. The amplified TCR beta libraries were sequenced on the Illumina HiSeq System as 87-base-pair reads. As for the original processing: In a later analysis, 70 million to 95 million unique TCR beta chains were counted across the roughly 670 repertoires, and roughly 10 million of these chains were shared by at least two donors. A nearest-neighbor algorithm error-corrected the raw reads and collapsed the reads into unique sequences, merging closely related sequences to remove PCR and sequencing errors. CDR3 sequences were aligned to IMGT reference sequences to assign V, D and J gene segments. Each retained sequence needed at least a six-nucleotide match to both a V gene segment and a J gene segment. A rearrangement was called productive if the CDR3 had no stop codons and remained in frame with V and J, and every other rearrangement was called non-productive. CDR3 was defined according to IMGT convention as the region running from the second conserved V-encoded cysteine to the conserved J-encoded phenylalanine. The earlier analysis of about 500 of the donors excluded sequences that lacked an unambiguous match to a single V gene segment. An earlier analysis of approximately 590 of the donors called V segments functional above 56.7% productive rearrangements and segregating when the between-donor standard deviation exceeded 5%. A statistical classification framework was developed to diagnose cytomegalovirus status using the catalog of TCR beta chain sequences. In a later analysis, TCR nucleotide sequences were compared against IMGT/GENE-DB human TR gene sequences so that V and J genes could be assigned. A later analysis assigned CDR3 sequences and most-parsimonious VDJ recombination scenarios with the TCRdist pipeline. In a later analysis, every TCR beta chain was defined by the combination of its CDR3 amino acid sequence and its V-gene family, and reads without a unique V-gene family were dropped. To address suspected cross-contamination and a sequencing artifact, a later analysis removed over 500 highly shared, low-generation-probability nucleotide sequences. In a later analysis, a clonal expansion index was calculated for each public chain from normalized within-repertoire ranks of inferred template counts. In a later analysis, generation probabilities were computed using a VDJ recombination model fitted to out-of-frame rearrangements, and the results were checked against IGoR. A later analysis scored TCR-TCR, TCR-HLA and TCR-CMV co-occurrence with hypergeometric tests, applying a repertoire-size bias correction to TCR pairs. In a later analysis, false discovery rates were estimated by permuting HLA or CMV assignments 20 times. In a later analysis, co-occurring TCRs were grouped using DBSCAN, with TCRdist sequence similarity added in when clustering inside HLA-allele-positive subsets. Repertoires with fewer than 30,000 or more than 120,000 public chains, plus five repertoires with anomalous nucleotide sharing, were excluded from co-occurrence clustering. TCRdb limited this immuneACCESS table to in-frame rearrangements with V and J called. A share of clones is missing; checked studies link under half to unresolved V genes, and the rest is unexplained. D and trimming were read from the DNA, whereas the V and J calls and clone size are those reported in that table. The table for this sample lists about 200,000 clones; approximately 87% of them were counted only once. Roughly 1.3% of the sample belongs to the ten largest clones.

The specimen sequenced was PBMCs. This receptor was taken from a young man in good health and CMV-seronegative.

This receptor carries the CDR3 CASSRTSGGTDTQYF. The bases read TGTGCCAGCAGCCGGACTAGCGGGGGCACAGATACGCAGTATTTT. The rearranged segments are TRBV6-4 and TRBJ2-3, with 12 bases in between that match TRBD2. The junction shows trimming of 6 bases on V and 1 base on J, and the gene matches do not reach 2 bases of it. CDR1 and CDR2 are read off the germline V gene as MRHNA and SNTAGT. From cysteine to phenylalanine, the CDR3 is 15 amino acids long. CDR3 DNA is the only sequence kept; it has 45 bases, read in frame from the first base.